This TCR beta chain was retrieved from a study of T cells in localized non-small cell lung cancer. Clones were sequenced by immunoSEQ multiplex PCR, and TCRdb holds only the in-frame ones, with some missing. Here the sample spans 35,000 to 50,000 clones, 79% being singletons. Concerning this clone: Antigen unknown.

Study-level results: Longer survival (overall) was linked to higher T cell density in blood.

Germline CDR1 reads SGHTS; CDR2 reads YDEGEE. This CDR3 is 14 amino acids long. V lost 4 bases to trimming and J lost 10 bases, with 20 bases between them. The chain carries TRBV5-8 and TRBJ1-1; possibly TRBD1 for D (6 bases). This material consisted of PBMCs, taken before any cancer treatment. This receptor was obtained from a woman aged 35 to 70 with stage II squamous cell lung carcinoma. The CDR3 loop reads CASSEDGHRVLAFF. CDR3 nucleotide sequence: TGTGCCAGCAGCGAGGACGGTCACAGGGTGTTAGCTTTCTTT.